This TCR beta chain was recovered during a study of cytomegalovirus exposure and HLA in healthy donors. Worth noting for this clone: Its antigen remains unidentified.

Germline V CDR1 and CDR2: ENHRY, SYGVKD. V dropped 2 bases and J dropped 4; count of bases not matched to a gene: 1. The CDR3 loop spans 13 amino acids. Regarding the study as a whole: Later work found most CMV-associated TCR beta chains apparently HLA-restricted.

This PCR relied on a set of 60 Vbeta primers and 13 Jbeta primers. Libraries were prepared by immunoSEQ multiplex PCR; TCRdb keeps only in-frame clonotypes and omits some of them. Among around 130,000 clones listed, about 77% were seen once. This TCR was recovered from a man between 45 and 60 years old in good health and CMV-seronegative. The chain uses TRBV10-3 and TRBJ1-2, with TRBD1 matching over 7 bases. The specimen was PBMCs. The CDR3 coding sequence is TGTGCCATCAGTGAGGGGACAGCCTATGGCTACACCTTC. Amino acids: CAISEGTAYGYTF.